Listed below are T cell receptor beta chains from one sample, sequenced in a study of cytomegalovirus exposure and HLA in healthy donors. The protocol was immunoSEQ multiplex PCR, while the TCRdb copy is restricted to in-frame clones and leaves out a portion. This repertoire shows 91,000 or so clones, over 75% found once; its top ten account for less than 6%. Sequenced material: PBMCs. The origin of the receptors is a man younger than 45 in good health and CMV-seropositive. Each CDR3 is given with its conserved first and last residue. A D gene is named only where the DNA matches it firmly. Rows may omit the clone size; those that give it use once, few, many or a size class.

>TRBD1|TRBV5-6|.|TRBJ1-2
TGTGCCAGCAGCTTAGGACAGGGCTTTTGGACTAACTATGGCTACACCTTC
CASSLGQGFWTNYGYTF
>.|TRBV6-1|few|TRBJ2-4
TGTGCCAGCAGTGAAGGGCAGGGGATAGACATTCAGTACTTC
CASSEGQGIDIQYF
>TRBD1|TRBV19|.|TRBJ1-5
TGTGCCAGTAGTATACTACCGGGACAGAGTAGCAATCAGCCCCAGCATTTT
CASSILPGQSSNQPQHF
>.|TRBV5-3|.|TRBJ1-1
TGTGCCAGAAGCAGACACTTGAACACGCCGACTGAAGCTTTCTTT
CARSRHLNTPTEAFF
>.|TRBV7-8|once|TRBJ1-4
TGTGCCAGCAGCTTAGGGCGGGTACCAAAACTGTTTTTT
CASSLGRVPKLFF
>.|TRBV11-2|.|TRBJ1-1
TGTGCCAGCAGCTTAGTGGAGAGGAACACTGAAGCTTTCTTT
CASSLVERNTEAFF
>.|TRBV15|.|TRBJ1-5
TGTGCCACCAGCAGAGATACCGGCTCAGGGTCTCAGCCCCAGCATTTT
CATSRDTGSGSQPQHF
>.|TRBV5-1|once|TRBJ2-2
TGCGCCAGCAGCCAGGGGTCCGGGGAGCTGTTTTTT
CASSQGSGELFF
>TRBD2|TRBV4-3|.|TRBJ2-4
TGCGCCAGCAGCCAAGACTGGGGGGGGGTAGCCAAAAACATTCAGTACTTC
CASSQDWGGVAKNIQYF
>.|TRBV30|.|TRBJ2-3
TGTGCCTGTGTGGGGGGATCGGGACCTTTCACAGATACGCAGTATTTT
CACVGGSGPFTDTQYF
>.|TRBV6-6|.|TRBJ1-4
TGTGCCAGCAGTTACTCGCCCGGGGAAAAACTGTTTTTT
CASSYSPGEKLFF
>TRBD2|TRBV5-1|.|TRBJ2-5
TGCGCCAGCAGCCCGGGACTAGCGGGGAGTCAAGAGACCCAGTACTTC
CASSPGLAGSQETQYF
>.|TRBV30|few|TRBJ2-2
TGTGCCTGCCTAGATCCGATCACCGGGGAGCTGTTTTTT
CACLDPITGELFF
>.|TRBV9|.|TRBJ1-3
TGTGCCAGCAGCGTAGGACCAGGGATGCCCGGAAACACCATATATTTT
CASSVGPGMPGNTIYF
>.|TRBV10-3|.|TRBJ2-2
TGTGCCATCAGTGGGGAGCCCACCGGGGAGCTGTTTTTT
CAISGEPTGELFF
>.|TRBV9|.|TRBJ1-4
TGTGCCAGCAGTGAGGGGCGGGGGGCTAATGAAAAACTGTTTTTT
CASSEGRGANEKLFF
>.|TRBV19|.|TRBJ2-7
TGTGCCAGTAGTTGGGGCACAGGAGAGATCTACGAGCAGTACTTC
CASSWGTGEIYEQYF
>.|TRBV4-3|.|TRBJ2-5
TGCGCCAGCAGCGCCACCGGGACTCCCGTGGAGACCCAGTACTTC
CASSATGTPVETQYF
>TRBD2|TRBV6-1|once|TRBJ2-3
TGTGCCAGCAGTGCTCGGACTAGCGGGGGGCGATATGCAGATACGCAGTATTTT
CASSARTSGGRYADTQYF
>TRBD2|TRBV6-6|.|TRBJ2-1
TGTGCCAGCAGTTACGGGCCCCTAGCGGGAGTTCGCGAGCAGTTCTTC
CASSYGPLAGVREQFF
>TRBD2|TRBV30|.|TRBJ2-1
TGTGCCTCCTTAACTAGCGGGAGGCCCAATGAGCAGTTCTTC
CASLTSGRPNEQFF
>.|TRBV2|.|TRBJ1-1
TGTGCCAGCAGACAGACGACGAACACTGAAGCTTTCTTT
CASRQTTNTEAFF
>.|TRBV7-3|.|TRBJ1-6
TGTGCCAGCACCCCAGGGGATTATAATTCACCCCTCCACTTT
CASTPGDYNSPLHF
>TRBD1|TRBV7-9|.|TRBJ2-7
TGTGCCAGCAGCTTAGCGGGACAGCGTACCTACGAGCAGTACTTC
CASSLAGQRTYEQYF
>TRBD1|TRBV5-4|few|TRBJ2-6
TGTGCCATCAATATGGGAGGGACAGGGCGCTCTTGGGCCAACGTCCTGACTTTC
CAINMGGTGRSWANVLTF
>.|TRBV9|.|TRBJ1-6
TGTGCCAGCAGCCCGGAGAGCACCTATAATTCACCCCTCCACTTT
CASSPESTYNSPLHF
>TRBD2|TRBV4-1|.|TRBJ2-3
TGCGCCAGCAGCCAAGAATCGCTAGCGGCAGATACGCAGTATTTT
CASSQESLAADTQYF
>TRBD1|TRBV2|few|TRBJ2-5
TGTGCCAGCAGAATCGACAGGGGAAACCCAGGGGAGACCCAGTACTTC
CASRIDRGNPGETQYF
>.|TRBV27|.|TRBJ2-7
TGTGCCAGCAGCCCAGGGTCCCACGGGCAGTACTTC
CASSPGSHGQYF
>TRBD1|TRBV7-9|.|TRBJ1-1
TGTGCCAGCAGCTTAGAGGGGACAGGGAAGGGCACTGAAGCTTTCTTT
CASSLEGTGKGTEAFF
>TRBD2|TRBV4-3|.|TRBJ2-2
TGCGCCGGTTCCGGGGCGGGGGGCGGAATCGGGGAGCTGTTTTTT
CAGSGAGGGIGELFF
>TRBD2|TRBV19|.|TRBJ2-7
TGTGCCAGTAGTACCTCCGGGACTAGCGGCTACGAGCAGTACTTC
CASSTSGTSGYEQYF
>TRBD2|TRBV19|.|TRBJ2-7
TGTGCCAGTAGCGATCCGGGACTAGCGGGGCCCCCCTACGAGCAGTACTTC
CASSDPGLAGPPYEQYF
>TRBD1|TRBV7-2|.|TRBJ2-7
TGTGCCAGCAGCTTCGACAGGGGAAAAGGGTACGAGCAGTACTTC
CASSFDRGKGYEQYF
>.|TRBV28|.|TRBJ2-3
TGTGCCAGCAGGGTTGATAGAAGCACAGATACGCAGTATTTT
CASRVDRSTDTQYF
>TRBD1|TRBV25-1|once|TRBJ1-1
TGTGCCAGCAGTGAAGCTGGGGCAGGGGGAGGAACTTTCTTT
CASSEAGAGGGTFF
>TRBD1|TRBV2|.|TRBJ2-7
TGTGCCAGCAGACGACAGGCAGGGGGCTACGAGCAGTACTTC
CASRRQAGGYEQYF
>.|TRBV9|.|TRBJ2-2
TGTGCCAGCAGCGCCGGACTGCCATTGGACACCGGGGAGCTGTTTTTT
CASSAGLPLDTGELFF
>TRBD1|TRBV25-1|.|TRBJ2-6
TGTGCCAGCGGGACAGGGTCCCAACCTGGGGCCAACGTCCTGACTTTC
CASGTGSQPGANVLTF
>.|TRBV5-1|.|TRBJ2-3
TGCGCCAGCAGCTGGTTCGGAGATACGCAGTATTTT
CASSWFGDTQYF
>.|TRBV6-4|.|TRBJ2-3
TGTGCCAGCAGTCCAGACTACCTGAGCACAGATACGCAGTATTTT
CASSPDYLSTDTQYF
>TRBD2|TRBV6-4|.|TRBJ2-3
TGTGCCAGCAGTCAAGCGGGAGTAGGCACAGATACGCAGTATTTT
CASSQAGVGTDTQYF
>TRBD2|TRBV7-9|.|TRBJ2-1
TGTGCCAGCAGCTCGACTAGCGCCAACTACAATGAGCAGTTCTTC
CASSSTSANYNEQFF
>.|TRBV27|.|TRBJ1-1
TGTGCCAGCAGTCCCCAGACAGGACTTTTTCCTGAAGCTTTCTTT
CASSPQTGLFPEAFF
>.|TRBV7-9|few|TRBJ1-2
TGTTCCAGCAGCTTAGTGGAGTCTCACTATGGCTACACCTTC
CSSSLVESHYGYTF
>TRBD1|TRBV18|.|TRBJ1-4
TGTGCCAGCTCACCGGACCCAGGGGGCGAAAAACTGTTTTTT
CASSPDPGGEKLFF
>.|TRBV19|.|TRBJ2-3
TGTGCCAGCCGCCTGTCGGGCACAGATACGCAGTATTTT
CASRLSGTDTQYF
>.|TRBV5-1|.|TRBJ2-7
TGCGCCAGCAGCTTAGCATACGAGCAGTACTTC
CASSLAYEQYF